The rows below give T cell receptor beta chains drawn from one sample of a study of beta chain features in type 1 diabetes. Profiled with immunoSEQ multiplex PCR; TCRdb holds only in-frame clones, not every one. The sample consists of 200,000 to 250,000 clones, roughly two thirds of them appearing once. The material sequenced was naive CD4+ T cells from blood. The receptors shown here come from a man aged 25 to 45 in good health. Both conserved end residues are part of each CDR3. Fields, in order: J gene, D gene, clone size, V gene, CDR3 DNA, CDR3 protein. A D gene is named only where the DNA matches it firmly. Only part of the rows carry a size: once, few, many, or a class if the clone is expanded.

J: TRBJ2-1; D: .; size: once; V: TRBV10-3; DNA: TGTGCCATCAGTGAGTCGGGGGTTCCACGGGAGTTCTTC; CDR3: CAISESGVPREFF
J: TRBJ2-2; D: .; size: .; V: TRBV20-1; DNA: TGCAGTGCTAGGAAAACCGGGGAGCTGTTTTTT; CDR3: CSARKTGELFF
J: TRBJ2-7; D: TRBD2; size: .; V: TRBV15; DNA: TGTGCCACCAGCAGAGAGGGAGGGACTAGCGGCACCTACGAGCAGTACTTC; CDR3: CATSREGGTSGTYEQYF
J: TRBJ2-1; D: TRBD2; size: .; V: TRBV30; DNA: TGTGCCTGGACTAGCGGCTACAATGAGCAGTTCTTC; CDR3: CAWTSGYNEQFF
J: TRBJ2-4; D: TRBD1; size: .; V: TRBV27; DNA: TGTGCCAGCAGCAGGACAGGCCAACTAGCCAAAAACATTCAGTACTTC; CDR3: CASSRTGQLAKNIQYF
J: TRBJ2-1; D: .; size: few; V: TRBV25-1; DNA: TGTGCCAGCAGTGAAACGGCGGGAAGCTACAATGAGCAGTTCTTC; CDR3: CASSETAGSYNEQFF
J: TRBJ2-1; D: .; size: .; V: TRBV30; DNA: TGTGCCTGGAGTGCGAGAAGGCCCAATGAGCAGTTCTTC; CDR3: CAWSARRPNEQFF
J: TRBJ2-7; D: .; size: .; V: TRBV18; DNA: TGTGCCAGCTCACCAAAAATCGGCGGGGTTAGGTCCTACGAGCAGTACTTC; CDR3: CASSPKIGGVRSYEQYF
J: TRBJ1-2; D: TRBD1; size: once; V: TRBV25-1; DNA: TGTGCCAGCAGTGAAGAACAGGGGGCATTCTACACCTTC; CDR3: CASSEEQGAFYTF
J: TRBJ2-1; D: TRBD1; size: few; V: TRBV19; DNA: TGTGCCAGTAGTATGGGGACAGGGGGCTACAATGAGCAGTTCTTC; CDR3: CASSMGTGGYNEQFF
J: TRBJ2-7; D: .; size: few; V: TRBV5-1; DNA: TGCGCCAGCAGCTTGGAGGCCTACGAGCAGTACTTC; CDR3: CASSLEAYEQYF
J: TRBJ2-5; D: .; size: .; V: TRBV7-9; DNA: TGTGCCAGTCAGGGGCAAGAGACCCAGTACTTC; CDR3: CASQGQETQYF
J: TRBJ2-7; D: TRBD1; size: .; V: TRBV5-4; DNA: TGTGCCAGCAGCGATCGGACAGGGCCGTGGGACGAGCAGTACTTC; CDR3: CASSDRTGPWDEQYF
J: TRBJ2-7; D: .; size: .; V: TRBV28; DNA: TGTGCCAGCAGCCCCTCCTCACCGGCCTACGAGCAGTACTTC; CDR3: CASSPSSPAYEQYF
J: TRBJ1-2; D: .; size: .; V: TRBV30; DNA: TGTGCCTGGAGTGTACAAGGCTCTGGCTACACCTTC; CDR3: CAWSVQGSGYTF
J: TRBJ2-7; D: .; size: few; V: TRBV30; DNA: TGTGCCTGGACCCCTAGCGTGGGCCACGAGCAGTACTTC; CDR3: CAWTPSVGHEQYF
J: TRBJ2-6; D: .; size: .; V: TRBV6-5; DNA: TGTGCCAGCATGGGCCGTGGGGACAACGTCCTGACTTTC; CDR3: CASMGRGDNVLTF
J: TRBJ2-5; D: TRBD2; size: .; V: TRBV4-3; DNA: TGCGCCAGCAGCCAAGATCCCCTAGCGGGAGACCAGTACTTC; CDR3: CASSQDPLAGDQYF
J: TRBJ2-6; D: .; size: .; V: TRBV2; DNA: TGTGCCAGCAGTGGAGACGGCTACTCTGGGGCCAACGTCCTGACTTTC; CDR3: CASSGDGYSGANVLTF
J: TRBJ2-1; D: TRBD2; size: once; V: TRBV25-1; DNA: TGTGCCAGCAGTGCAGCGGGGGCCGACAATGAGCAGTTCTTC; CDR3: CASSAAGADNEQFF
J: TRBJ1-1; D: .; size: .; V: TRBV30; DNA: TGTGCCTACTCCGGACAGATGAACACTGAAGCTTTCTTT; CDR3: CAYSGQMNTEAFF
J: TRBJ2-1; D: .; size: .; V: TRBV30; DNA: TGTGCCTGGATTGAGGCGGGATGGTACAATGAGCAGTTCTTC; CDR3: CAWIEAGWYNEQFF
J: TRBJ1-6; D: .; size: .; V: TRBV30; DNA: TGTGCCTGGACCAACGGGGTCTCACCCCTCCACTTT; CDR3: CAWTNGVSPLHF
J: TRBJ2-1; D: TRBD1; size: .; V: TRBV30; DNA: TGTGCCTGGACCACCGGACAGGGGGAGTACAATGAGCAGTTCTTC; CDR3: CAWTTGQGEYNEQFF
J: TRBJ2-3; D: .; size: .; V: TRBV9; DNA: TGTGCCAGCAGCGTAGGGGCAGACGCTAGCACAGATACGCAGTATTTT; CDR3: CASSVGADASTDTQYF
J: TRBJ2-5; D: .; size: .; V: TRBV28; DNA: TGTGCCAGCAGTTCCCTGCAAGAGACCCAGTACTTC; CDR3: CASSSLQETQYF
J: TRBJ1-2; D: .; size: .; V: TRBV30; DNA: TGTGCCTGGACTGGCCAACCCGGGTATGGCTACACCTTC; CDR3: CAWTGQPGYGYTF
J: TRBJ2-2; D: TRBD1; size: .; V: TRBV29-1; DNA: TGCAGCGTGACAGGGTTGGGCACCGGGGAGCTGTTTTTT; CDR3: CSVTGLGTGELFF
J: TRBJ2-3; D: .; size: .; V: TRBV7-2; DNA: TGTGCCAGCAGCTTAGCTCCACCAGATACGCAGTATTTT; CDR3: CASSLAPPDTQYF
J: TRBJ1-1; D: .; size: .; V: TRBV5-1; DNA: TGCGCCAGCAGTACTGCAGGGGCGGGGAACACTGAAGCTTTCTTT; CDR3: CASSTAGAGNTEAFF
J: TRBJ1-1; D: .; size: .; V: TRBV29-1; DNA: TGCAGCGCACCCGGACAGTCGGCTGAAGCTTTCTTT; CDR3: CSAPGQSAEAFF
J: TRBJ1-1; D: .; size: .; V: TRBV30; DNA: TGTGCCTGGAGTGTACCTGGTCGGGCTTTCTTT; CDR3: CAWSVPGRAFF
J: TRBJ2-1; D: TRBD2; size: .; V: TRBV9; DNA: TGTGCCAGCAGCGTAGGTGGCGGGAGGAAATACAATGAGCAGTTCTTC; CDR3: CASSVGGGRKYNEQFF
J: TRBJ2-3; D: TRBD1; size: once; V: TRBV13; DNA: TGTGCCAGCAGCGTCCGGGACAGCCGGGATACGCAGTATTTT; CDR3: CASSVRDSRDTQYF
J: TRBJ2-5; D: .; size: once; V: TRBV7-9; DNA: TGTGCCAGCAGCTTATGGTCTGGACGAGGAAGAGAGACCCAGTACTTC; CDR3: CASSLWSGRGRETQYF
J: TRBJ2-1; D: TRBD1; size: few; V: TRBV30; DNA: TGTGCCTGGAGTCCATTTTCCGGGACAGAGTCCTACAATGAGCAGTTCTTC; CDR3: CAWSPFSGTESYNEQFF